This passage covers 29 T cell receptor beta chains from one sample sequenced in a study of cytomegalovirus exposure and HLA in healthy donors. PCR used 60 Vbeta primers and 13 Jbeta primers. The data were produced by immunoSEQ multiplex PCR, yet TCRdb's version contains in-frame clones alone and is incomplete. The sample has around 65,000 clones; 65% to 90% are singletons. Sequences were obtained from PBMCs. The receptors shown here come from a female donor in good health and CMV-seronegative.

The rearrangement links TRBV28 to TRBJ2-3, with 7 bases that match TRBD2. J was trimmed by 0 bases and V by 3 bases; bases with no gene match: 15. This CDR3 region has 19 residues. Germline CDR1 reads MDHEN; CDR2 reads SYDVKM. CDR3 in amino acids: CASSFLIKLSGTSTDTQYF. The CDR3 DNA reads TGTGCCAGCAGTTTCCTCATCAAGTTGAGCGGGACTAGCACAGATACGCAGTATTTT.

With regard to this clone: The junction shows a germline mismatch at one end, possibly a read error. The chain uses TRBV7-9 and TRBJ2-7, with 11 nucleotides matching TRBD1. Germline V gives CDR1 SEHNR, CDR2 FQNEAQ (reference sequence). The CDR3 sequence is 14 residues long. This CDR3 reads CSSSLGQGANEQYF. The CDR3 bases are TGTTCCAGCAGCCTCGGACAGGGGGCCAACGAGCAGTACTTC.

The chain links TRBV7-8 to TRBJ2-1; the match to TRBD2 covers 8 bases. CDR3 length equals 16 residues. Germline lookup yields CDR1 SGHVS and CDR2 FQNEAQ. J was trimmed by 8 bases and V by 5 bases; bases with no gene match: 14. The CDR3 DNA follows: TGTGCCAGCAGCACCGACCTGACGGGGGGGCTATATGAGCAGTTCTTC. It encodes CASSTDLTGGLYEQFF. The full variable domain, rest sourced from reference TRBV7-8 and TRBJ2-1, is GAGVSQSPRYKVAKRGQDVALRCDPISGHVSLFWYQQALGQGPEFLTYFQNEAQLDKSGLPSDRFFAERPEGSVSTLKIQRTQQEDSAVYLCASSTDLTGGLYEQFFGPGTRLTVL.

This sequence joins TRBV6-5 and TRBJ1-1, with D maybe TRBD1 (6 bases). Trimming took 6 bases from V and 0 from J, leaving 8 bases between them. Germline CDR1 MNHEY, CDR2 SVGAGI. This CDR3 is built from 13 residues. The CDR3 sequence is CASRQGLNTEAFF. The CDR3 bases are TGTGCCAGCAGACAGGGATTGAACACTGAAGCTTTCTTT.

Concerning this clone itself: The junction differs from germline at one of its ends, possibly a read error. The chain couples TRBV2 to TRBJ2-1, with D possibly being TRBD2 (6 bases). The CDR3 covers 12 residues. CDR1 and CDR2 (germline): SNHLY, FYNNEI. The CDR3 sequence is CVSSDLAIEQFF. The CDR3 bases are TGTGTCAGCAGTGACCTAGCGATTGAGCAGTTCTTC. Drawing the rest from reference TRBV2 and TRBJ2-1, the complete variable domain is EPEVTQTPSHQVTQMGQEVILRCVPISNHLYFYWYRQILGQKVEFLVSFYNNEISEKSEIFDDQFSVERPDGSNFTLKIRSTKLEDSAMYFCVSSDLAIEQFFGPGTRLTVL.

The rearrangement uses TRBV7-3 and TRBJ1-1, with a weak D call TRBD1 (5 bases). The CDR3 runs to 15 residues. Germline CDR1 and CDR2: SGHTA and FQGTGA. With 7 bases removed from V and 3 bases from J, the gap between germline ends came to 18 bases. The CDR3 region is CASTQGRYSYTEAFF. The CDR3 DNA is TGTGCCAGCACCCAGGGCAGATACTCGTACACTGAAGCTTTCTTT.

J is TRBJ2-5 and V is TRBV27, with TRBD1 matching 12 bases. The J call could be wrong; TRBJ2-7 is a better fit for the DNA end. CDR1 MNHEY and CDR2 SMNVEV come from the germline V gene (reference sequence). The length of the CDR3 is 16 residues. CDR3 coding DNA: TGTGCCAGCGGTGACCCGGGACAGGGGGCATCTAGCGAGCAGTACTTC. It translates to CASGDPGQGASSEQYF.

This chain joins TRBV9 and TRBJ2-3, with TRBD2 matching 14 bases. After removal of 4 bases from V and 4 bases from J, the junction contained 14 bases not matched to a gene. Germline CDR1 reads SGDLS; CDR2 reads YYNGEE. This CDR3 comprises 19 residues. CDR3 loop: CASSSRSGLAGARADTQYF. The CDR3 DNA sequence: TGTGCCAGCAGCTCACGCTCGGGACTAGCGGGAGCCAGAGCAGATACGCAGTATTTT.

This chain links TRBV6-5 with TRBJ2-1; TRBD1 might be the D (6 bases). CDR3 length: 14 residues. Trimming pared 6 bases from V and 4 bases from J, leaving 13 bases between. Germline V CDR1 and CDR2: MNHEY, SVGAGI. The CDR3 spells CASRFSQGYNEQFF. The CDR3 DNA reads TGTGCCAGCAGATTCTCCCAGGGGTACAATGAGCAGTTCTTC.

The chain joins TRBV4-2 to TRBJ2-7; 9 positions agree with TRBD2. Trimming cost V 0 bases and J 3 bases; bases outside gene matches: 9. Germline-derived CDR1 and CDR2 are LGHNA and YNFKEQ. CDR3 size: 17 residues. The CDR3 bases are TGTGCCAGCAGCCAAGATCGGGGTAGCGGGGGCATCTACGAGCAGTACTTC. It yields the protein CASSQDRGSGGIYEQYF.

V and J are TRBV28 and TRBJ2-7, with a possible D match to TRBD2 (5 bases). CDR3 length equals 15 residues. Trimming pared 6 bases from V and 4 bases from J, leaving 19 bases between. The V gene's germline CDR1 is MDHEN and CDR2 SYDVKM. CDR3 protein: CASRWAGAPMYEQYF. The CDR3 nucleotides are TGTGCCAGCAGGTGGGCGGGCGCCCCGATGTACGAGCAGTACTTC.

The CDR3 loop is CASKEVRLGAGDTGELFF. As DNA, the CDR3 is TGTGCCAGCAAGGAGGTCAGGTTGGGGGCCGGGGACACCGGGGAGCTGTTTTTT. The rearrangement links TRBV7-9 to TRBJ2-2, with a tentative D call TRBD1 (6 bases). The germline V gene encodes CDR1 SEHNR and CDR2 FQNEAQ (reference sequence). V was trimmed by 7 bases and J by 3 bases, leaving 24 bases between them. The CDR3 is 18 residues long.

This chain uses TRBV5-1 with TRBJ1-2; TRBD1 matches at 7 bases. CDR1 is SGHRS, CDR2 YFSETQ, per germline. There are 15 residues in the CDR3. V was clipped by 3 bases and J by 0 bases; unmatched bases: 5. In DNA form, the CDR3 reads TGCGCCAGCAGCTATGGCGGGACAGCTAACTATGGCTACACCTTC. This encodes CASSYGGTANYGYTF.

As for this clone: One end of the junction fails to match germline, which may point to a read error. J is TRBJ1-2 and V is TRBV7-9; weak D call: TRBD1 (6 bases). CDR1 is SEHNR and CDR2 is FQNEAQ in the germline V gene (reference sequence). The CDR3 consists of 15 residues. The CDR3 here is CSSSQGTWHNYGYTF. CDR3 sequence (DNA): TGTTCCAGCAGCCAAGGGACATGGCATAACTATGGCTACACCTTC.

The chain combines TRBV7-9 with TRBJ2-7; 8 nucleotides match TRBD1. The CDR3 runs to 15 residues. Germline CDR1 is SEHNR and CDR2 is FQNEAQ (reference sequence). Unmatched junction bases numbered 7, after V lost 2 bases and J lost 4 bases. CDR3 sequence reads: CASSLSTGGGYEQYF. DNA for the CDR3: TGTGCCAGCAGCTTATCAACAGGGGGTGGGTACGAGCAGTACTTC. The full variable domain, completed using reference TRBV7-9 and TRBJ2-7, is DTGVSQNPRHKITKRGQNVTFRCDPISEHNRLYWYRQTLGQGPEFLTYFQNEAQLEKSRLLSDRFSAERPKGSFSTLEIQRTEQGDSAMYLCASSLSTGGGYEQYFGPGTRLTVT.

The CDR3 DNA follows: TGCGCCAGCAGCCAAGGGCGGGGAGCCCAAGAGACCCAGTACTTC. It yields the protein CASSQGRGAQETQYF. The chain has TRBV4-1 and TRBJ2-5, with D maybe TRBD2 (6 bases). The V end lost 1 base, the J end lost 1 base, and 10 bases lay between the germline ends. The CDR3 consists of 15 residues. The germline V gene has CDR1 MGHRA and CDR2 YSYEKL.

The chain couples TRBV5-8 to TRBJ2-7; the match to TRBD1 covers 7 bases. CDR1 SGHTS and CDR2 YDEGEE come from the germline V gene. V was pared by 4 bases and J by 1 base, with 8 bases of the junction left unmatched. The CDR3 extends over 15 amino acids. The DNA for the CDR3 is TGTGCCAGCAGCCTTGGATCGGGACAGTCCTACGAGCAGTACTTC. Translation gives CASSLGSGQSYEQYF.

The chain has TRBV13 and TRBJ2-1; TRBD2 agrees at 9 bases. Unmatched junction bases numbered 9, after V lost 4 bases and J lost 5 bases. Per germline, CDR1 PRHDT and CDR2 FYEKMQ (reference sequence). The CDR3 has 16 residues. CDR3 residues: CASSSPSSGVDNEQFF. Here the CDR3 DNA reads TGTGCCAGCAGCTCCCCCTCTAGCGGGGTCGACAATGAGCAGTTCTTC.

The genes are TRBV7-9 and TRBJ1-2; 8 bases map to TRBD1. Germline CDR1 reads SEHNR; CDR2 reads FQNEAQ (reference sequence). This CDR3 is 16 amino acids long. Trimming removed 5 bases from V and 6 bases from J; junction bases left unmatched: 14. CDR3: CASSPAGAGGVNGYTF. The CDR3 DNA is TGTGCCAGCAGCCCCGCGGGGGCAGGGGGCGTGAATGGCTACACCTTC. Together with reference TRBV7-9 and TRBJ1-2, the CDR3 gives the full variable domain: DTGVSQNPRHKITKRGQNVTFRCDPISEHNRLYWYRQTLGQGPEFLTYFQNEAQLEKSRLLSDRFSAERPKGSFSTLEIQRTEQGDSAMYLCASSPAGAGGVNGYTFGSGTRLTVV.

The CDR3 protein is CASNKGATNEKLFF. As DNA, the CDR3 is TGTGCCAGTAACAAGGGGGCAACTAATGAAAAACTGTTTTTT. V and J are TRBV7-9 and TRBJ1-4; the D gene is possibly TRBD1 (6 bases). CDR1 SEHNR and CDR2 FQNEAQ come from the germline V gene (reference sequence). The V end was cut by 9 bases, the J end by 0 bases, with 11 bases between. The CDR3 has 14 amino acids.

Written as DNA, the CDR3 is TGTGCCAGCAGCCAAGATCTGGCTAATGAGCAGTTCTTC. Protein: CASSQDLANEQFF. V is TRBV4-2 and J is TRBJ2-1; D is undetermined. From germline, CDR1 is LGHNA and CDR2 YNFKEQ. V was cut by 0 bases and J by 7 bases, with 7 bases left in between. The CDR3 spans 13 residues.

The chain links TRBV6-6 to TRBJ2-1; the match to TRBD1 covers 7 bases. Germline CDR1 and CDR2: MNHNY and SVGAGI (reference sequence). J was trimmed by 6 bases and V by 10 bases; bases with no gene match: 12. The CDR3 length is 14 residues. CDR3 region: CATQGPTGSNEQFF. CDR3 nucleotide sequence: TGTGCCACCCAAGGCCCGACAGGGTCCAATGAGCAGTTCTTC.

The chain is built from TRBV6-1 and TRBJ1-5; D gene ambiguous. Trimming shortened V by 3 bases and J by 2 bases, and 8 bases separated the two germline ends. Germline V gene sequence: CDR1 MNHNS, CDR2 SASEGT. The CDR3 length is 14 residues. CDR3 nucleotides: TGTGCCAGCAGTGACAGGTGGGGCAATCAGCCCCAGCATTTT. This encodes CASSDRWGNQPQHF.

The chain recombines TRBV4-1 with TRBJ2-2; D may be TRBD2 (7 bases). Between the trimmed V and J ends, which lost 2 bases and 3 bases, there was a span of 13 bases. This CDR3 region has 16 residues. CDR1 is MGHRA, CDR2 YSYEKL, per germline. For the CDR3, the DNA is TGCGCCAGCAGCCAATCGGGGGGCGGGTACACCGGGGAGCTGTTTTTT. This encodes CASSQSGGGYTGELFF.

This clone was picked up one time. V usage is TRBV6-5 and J usage is TRBJ2-3, with 7 bases matching TRBD2. Germline CDR1 is MNHEY and CDR2 is SVGAGI. V gave up 4 bases and J gave up 2 bases; unmatched junction bases: 9. This CDR3 region has 16 residues. Here the CDR3 DNA reads TGTGCCAGCAGTTTACGCGGGGGTGCGAACACAGATACGCAGTATTTT. This gives the protein CASSLRGGANTDTQYF.

The chain carries TRBV29-1 and TRBJ1-2, with TRBD1 identical over 10 bases. Germline lookup yields CDR1 SQVTM and CDR2 ANQGSEA. Unmatched junction bases numbered 8, after V lost 5 bases and J lost 8 bases. This CDR3 spans 13 amino acids. The CDR3 bases are TGCAGCGTTCCGGGACAGGGGATTGAGGGCTACACCTTC. Translating it yields CSVPGQGIEGYTF.

J is TRBJ1-1 and V is TRBV4-1; D gene ambiguous. CDR3 length: 11 amino acids. Trimming took off 8 bases at V and 7 bases at J, with 11 bases between the two ends. Germline V gene data show CDR1 as MGHRA and CDR2 as YSYEKL. Here the CDR3 reads CASESADEAFF. The CDR3 nucleotides are TGCGCCAGCGAATCTGCAGATGAAGCTTTCTTT.

The DNA for the CDR3 is TGTGCCAGCAGCAGATTAGGGGATGCGAGCTATGGCTACACCTTC. It yields the protein CASSRLGDASYGYTF. The chain combines TRBV5-4 with TRBJ1-2; TRBD1 is a possible D gene (5 bases). Deletions cut 4 bases from V and 4 bases from J, with 17 bases between. CDR1 SGHNT and CDR2 YYREEE come from the germline V gene (reference sequence). CDR3 length: 15 amino acids.

The J gene is TRBJ1-1, the V gene TRBV7-9, with D perhaps TRBD1 (6 bases). The V gene lost 6 bases and the J gene lost 1 base, with 12 bases spanning the gap. CDR3 length equals 14 residues. CDR1 is SEHNR and CDR2 is FQNEAQ in the germline V gene (reference sequence). The CDR3 loop is CASSLGGPNTEAFF. CDR3 DNA: TGTGCCAGCAGTTTGGGGGGGCCGAACACTGAAGCTTTCTTT.